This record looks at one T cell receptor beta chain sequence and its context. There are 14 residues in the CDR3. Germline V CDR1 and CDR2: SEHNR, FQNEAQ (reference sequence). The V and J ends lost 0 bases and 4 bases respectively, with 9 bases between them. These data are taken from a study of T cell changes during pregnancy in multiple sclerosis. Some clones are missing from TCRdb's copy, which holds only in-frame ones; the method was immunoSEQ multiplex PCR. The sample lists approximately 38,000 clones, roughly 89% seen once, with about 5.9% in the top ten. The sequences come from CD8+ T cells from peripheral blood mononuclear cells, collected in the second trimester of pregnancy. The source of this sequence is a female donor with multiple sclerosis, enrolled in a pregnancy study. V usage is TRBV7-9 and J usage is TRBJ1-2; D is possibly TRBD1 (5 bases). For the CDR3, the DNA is TGTGCCAGCAGCTTAGCAAGCAGGGCCTATGGCTACACCTTC. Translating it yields CASSLASRAYGYTF.